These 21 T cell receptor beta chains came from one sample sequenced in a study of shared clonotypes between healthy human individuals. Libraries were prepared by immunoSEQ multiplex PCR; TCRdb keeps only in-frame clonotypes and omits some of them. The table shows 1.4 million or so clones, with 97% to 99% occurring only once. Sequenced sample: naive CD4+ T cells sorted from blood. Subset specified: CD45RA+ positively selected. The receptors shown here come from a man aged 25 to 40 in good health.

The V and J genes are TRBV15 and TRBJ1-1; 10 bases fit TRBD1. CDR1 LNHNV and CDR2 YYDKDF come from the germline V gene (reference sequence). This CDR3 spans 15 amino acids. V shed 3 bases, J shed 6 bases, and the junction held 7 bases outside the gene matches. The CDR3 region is CATSRDGTGVSEAFF. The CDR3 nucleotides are TGTGCCACCAGCAGGGACGGGACAGGGGTGTCTGAAGCTTTCTTT. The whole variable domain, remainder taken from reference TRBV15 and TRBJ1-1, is DAMVIQNPRYQVTQFGKPVTLSCSQTLNHNVMYWYQQKSSQAPKLLFHYYDKDFNNEADTPDNFQSRRPNTSFCFLDIRSPGLGDTAMYLCATSRDGTGVSEAFFGQGTRLTVV.

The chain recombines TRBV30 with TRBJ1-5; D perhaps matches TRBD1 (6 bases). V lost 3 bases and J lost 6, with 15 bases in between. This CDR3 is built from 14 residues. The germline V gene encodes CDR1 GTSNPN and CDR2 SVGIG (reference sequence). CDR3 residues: CAWRDTEGGQPQHF. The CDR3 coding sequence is TGTGCCTGGAGAGACACCGAGGGGGGTCAGCCCCAGCATTTT.

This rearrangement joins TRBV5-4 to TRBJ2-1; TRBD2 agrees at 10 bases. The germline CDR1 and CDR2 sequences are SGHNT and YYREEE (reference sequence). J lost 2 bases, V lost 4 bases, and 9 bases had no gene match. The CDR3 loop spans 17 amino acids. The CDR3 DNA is TGTGCCAGCAGCCCGGGGGCGGGACTAGCGACCTACAATGAGCAGTTCTTC. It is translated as CASSPGAGLATYNEQFF.

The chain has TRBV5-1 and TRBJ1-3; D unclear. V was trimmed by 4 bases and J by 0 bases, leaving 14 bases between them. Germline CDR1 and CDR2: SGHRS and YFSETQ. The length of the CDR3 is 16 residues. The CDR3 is CASSTNRLNSGNTIYF. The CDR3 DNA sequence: TGCGCCAGCAGCACGAATCGACTGAACTCTGGAAACACCATATATTTT.

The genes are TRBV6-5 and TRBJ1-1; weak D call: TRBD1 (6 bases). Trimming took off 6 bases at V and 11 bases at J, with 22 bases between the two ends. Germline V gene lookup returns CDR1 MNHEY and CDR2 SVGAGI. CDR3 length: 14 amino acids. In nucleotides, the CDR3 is TGTGCCAGCAGAGTAGGGGGACGAACCGTGGGGGCTTTCTTT. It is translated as CASRVGGRTVGAFF.

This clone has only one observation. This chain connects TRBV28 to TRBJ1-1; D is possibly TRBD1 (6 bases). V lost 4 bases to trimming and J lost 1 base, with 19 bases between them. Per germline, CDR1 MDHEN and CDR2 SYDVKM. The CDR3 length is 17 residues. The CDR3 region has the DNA TGTGCCAGCAGTTGGGAGGGACATCCCTCCGAGAACACTGAAGCTTTCTTT. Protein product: CASSWEGHPSENTEAFF.

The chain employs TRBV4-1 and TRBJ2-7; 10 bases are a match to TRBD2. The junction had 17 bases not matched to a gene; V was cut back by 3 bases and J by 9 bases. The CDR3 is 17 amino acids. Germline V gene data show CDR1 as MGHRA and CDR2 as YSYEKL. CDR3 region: CASSHLGSGRARPGQYF. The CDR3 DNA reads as TGCGCCAGCAGCCACCTCGGGAGCGGGAGGGCCCGACCTGGGCAGTACTTC.

CDR3 protein: CASSQTEIIQYF. The CDR3 DNA sequence: TGTGCCAGCAGCCAAACGGAAATAATCCAGTACTTC. The V and J genes are TRBV14 and TRBJ2-5; D not certain. Germline CDR1 reads SGHDN; CDR2 reads FVKESK. Trimming took 2 bases from V and 10 from J, leaving 11 bases between them. This CDR3 contains 12 residues.

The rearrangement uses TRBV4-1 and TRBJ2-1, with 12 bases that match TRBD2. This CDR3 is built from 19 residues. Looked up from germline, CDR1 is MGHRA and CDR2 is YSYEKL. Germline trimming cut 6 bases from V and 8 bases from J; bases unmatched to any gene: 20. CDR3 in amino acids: CASSLNVGLAGGPGHEQFF. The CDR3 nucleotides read TGCGCCAGCAGTTTGAATGTGGGGCTAGCGGGAGGGCCTGGTCATGAGCAGTTCTTC.

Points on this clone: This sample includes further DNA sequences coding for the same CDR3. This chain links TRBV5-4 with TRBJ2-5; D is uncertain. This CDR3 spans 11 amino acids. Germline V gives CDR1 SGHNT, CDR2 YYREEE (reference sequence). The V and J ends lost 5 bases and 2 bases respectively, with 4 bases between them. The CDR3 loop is CASSLQETQYF. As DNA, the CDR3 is TGTGCCAGCAGTTTGCAAGAGACCCAGTACTTC. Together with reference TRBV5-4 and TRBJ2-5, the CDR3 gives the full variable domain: ETGVTQSPTHLIKTRGQQVTLRCSSQSGHNTVSWYQQALGQGPQFIFQYYREEENGRGNFPPRFSGLQFPNYSSELNVNALELDDSALYLCASSLQETQYFGPGTRLLVL.

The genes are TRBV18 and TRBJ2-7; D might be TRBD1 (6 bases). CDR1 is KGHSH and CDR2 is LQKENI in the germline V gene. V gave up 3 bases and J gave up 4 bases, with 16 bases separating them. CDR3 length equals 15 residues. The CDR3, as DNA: TGTGCCAGCTCACCGCCGTCCCGGGACAAGTACGAGCAGTACTTC. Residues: CASSPPSRDKYEQYF.

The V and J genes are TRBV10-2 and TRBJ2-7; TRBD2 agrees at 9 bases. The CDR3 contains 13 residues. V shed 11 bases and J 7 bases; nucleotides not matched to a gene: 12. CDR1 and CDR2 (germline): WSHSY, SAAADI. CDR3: CASREGSLGEQYF. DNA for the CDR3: TGCGCCTCGCGGGAGGGATCCTTGGGGGAGCAGTACTTC.

DNA for the CDR3: TGTGCCAGCAGCGCCGGAATGACGGCGGGAGTAGTCCACAATGAGCAGTTCTTC. Translation gives CASSAGMTAGVVHNEQFF. The rearrangement joins TRBV9 to TRBJ2-1; TRBD2 matches at 7 bases. Germline assignment: CDR1 SGDLS and CDR2 YYNGEE. The V gene end was trimmed by 3 bases and the J gene end by 5 bases; junction bases not matched to a gene: 17. The CDR3 spans 18 residues.

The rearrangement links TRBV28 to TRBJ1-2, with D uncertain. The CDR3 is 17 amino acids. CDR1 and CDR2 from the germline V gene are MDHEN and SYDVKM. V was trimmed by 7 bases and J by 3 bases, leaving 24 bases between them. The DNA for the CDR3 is TGTGCCAGCACCCGACGCGGGGTGCCTCCCTCGCACTATGGCTACACCTTC. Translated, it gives CASTRRGVPPSHYGYTF.

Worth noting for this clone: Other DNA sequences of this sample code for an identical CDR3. The CDR3 region has the DNA TGTGCCAGCAGCTTGGAACCTTCCAATCAGCCCCAGCATTTT. Encoded protein: CASSLEPSNQPQHF. This chain joins TRBV5-4 and TRBJ1-5; D not resolved. The CDR3 spans 14 residues. Trimming removed 0 bases at V and 3 bases at J, with 7 bases between. Germline values: CDR1 SGHNT, CDR2 YYREEE (reference sequence).

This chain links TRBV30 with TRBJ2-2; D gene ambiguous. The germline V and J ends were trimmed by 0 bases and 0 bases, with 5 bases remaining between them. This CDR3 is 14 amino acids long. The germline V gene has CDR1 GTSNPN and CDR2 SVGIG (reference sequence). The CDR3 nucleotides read TGTGCCTGGAGTGTACTTCCGAACACCGGGGAGCTGTTTTTT. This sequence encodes CAWSVLPNTGELFF.

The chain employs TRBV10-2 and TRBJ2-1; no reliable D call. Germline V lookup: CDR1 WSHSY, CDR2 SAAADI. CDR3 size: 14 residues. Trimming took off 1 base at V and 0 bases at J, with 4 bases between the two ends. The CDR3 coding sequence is TGCGCCAGCAGTGAGTTGAGCTCCTACAATGAGCAGTTCTTC. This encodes CASSELSSYNEQFF.

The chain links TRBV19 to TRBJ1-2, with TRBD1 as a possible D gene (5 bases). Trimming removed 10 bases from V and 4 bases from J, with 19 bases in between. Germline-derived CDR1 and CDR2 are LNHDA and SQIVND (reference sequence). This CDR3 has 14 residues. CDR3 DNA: TGTGCCACCGGGGGTCCAGGGCACGTCTATGGCTACACCTTC. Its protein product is CATGGPGHVYGYTF.

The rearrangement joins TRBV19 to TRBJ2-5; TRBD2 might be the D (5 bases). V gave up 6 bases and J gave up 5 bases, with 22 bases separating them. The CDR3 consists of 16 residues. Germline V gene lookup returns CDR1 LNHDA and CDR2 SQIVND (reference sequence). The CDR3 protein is CASRLDANGVAETQYF. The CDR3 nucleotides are TGTGCCAGTAGGCTGGACGCGAACGGTGTAGCGGAGACCCAGTACTTC.

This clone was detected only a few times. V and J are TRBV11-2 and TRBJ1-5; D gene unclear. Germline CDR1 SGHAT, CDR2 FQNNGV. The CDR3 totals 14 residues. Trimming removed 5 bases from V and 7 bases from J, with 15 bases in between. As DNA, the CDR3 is TGTGCCAGCAGCCGCTTGCCAGGTCGGCAGCCCCAGCATTTT. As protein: CASSRLPGRQPQHF. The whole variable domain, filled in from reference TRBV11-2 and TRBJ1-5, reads EAGVAQSPRYKIIEKRQSVAFWCNPISGHATLYWYQQILGQGPKLLIQFQNNGVVDDSQLPKDRFSAERLKGVDSTLKIQPAKLEDSAVYLCASSRLPGRQPQHFGDGTRLSIL.

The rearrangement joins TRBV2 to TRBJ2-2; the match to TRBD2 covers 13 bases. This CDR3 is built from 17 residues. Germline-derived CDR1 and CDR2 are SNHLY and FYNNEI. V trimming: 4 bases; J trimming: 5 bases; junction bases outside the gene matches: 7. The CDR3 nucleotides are TGTGCCAGCAGTGTTAGACTAGCGGGAGGTAGGACCGGGGAGCTGTTTTTT. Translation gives CASSVRLAGGRTGELFF.